Listed below are T cell receptor beta chains from one sample, sequenced in a study of blood T cell repertoires in COVID-19. Profiled with immunoSEQ multiplex PCR; TCRdb holds only in-frame clones, not every one. Of about 410,000 clones in the sample, approximately 90% were seen once. Sequenced sample: peripheral blood. The receptors were sampled from a woman aged 40 to 50 with COVID-19, enrolled during active disease. CDR3s include the opening cysteine and the closing phenylalanine or tryptophan. A D gene is named only where the DNA matches it firmly. Size is omitted from some rows. Given values are once, few, many or a class for expanded clones.

DNA: TGTGCCAGCAGTTTTAGGGAGGGTCCTAACTATGGCTACACCTTC; CDR3: CASSFREGPNYGYTF; size: NA; V: TRBV6-2/TRBV6-3; J: TRBJ1-2; D: NA
DNA: TGTGCCAGCAGCCCTCCCGGCGGGGCAGTTAAATATGGCTACACCTTC; CDR3: CASSPPGGAVKYGYTF; size: NA; V: TRBV3-1/TRBV3-2; J: TRBJ1-2; D: NA
DNA: TGCGCCAGCAGCTCCTCAGGGGGCCGTACCTACGAGCAGTACTTC; CDR3: CASSSSGGRTYEQYF; size: NA; V: TRBV5-1; J: TRBJ2-7; D: TRBD1
DNA: TGTGCCAGGGGAGACAATCAGCCCCAGCATTTT; CDR3: CARGDNQPQHF; size: NA; V: TRBV19; J: TRBJ1-5; D: NA
DNA: TGTGCCAGCAGTGCCGGGTTCATGAACACTGAAGCTTTCTTT; CDR3: CASSAGFMNTEAFF; size: NA; V: TRBV27; J: TRBJ1-1; D: NA
DNA: TGTGCCAGCAGCTTAGTGGGGGGTAGCTACGAGCAGTACTTC; CDR3: CASSLVGGSYEQYF; size: NA; V: TRBV7-2; J: TRBJ2-7; D: NA
DNA: TGTGCCAGCAGCTTAGCGGGCAGATATGGAAACACCATATATTTT; CDR3: CASSLAGRYGNTIYF; size: NA; V: TRBV7-2; J: TRBJ1-3; D: NA
DNA: TGTGCCAGCAGTGAATTCGGTTCAGGGGGAAGCTATGGCTACACCTTC; CDR3: CASSEFGSGGSYGYTF; size: NA; V: TRBV25-1; J: TRBJ1-2; D: TRBD1
DNA: TGTGCCAGCAGCTCGACAGATAATCAGCCCCAGCATTTT; CDR3: CASSSTDNQPQHF; size: NA; V: TRBV3-1/TRBV3-2; J: TRBJ1-5; D: NA
DNA: TGTGCCAGCAGTGAAATAGGGGGAGATACGCAGTATTTT; CDR3: CASSEIGGDTQYF; size: NA; V: TRBV2; J: TRBJ2-3; D: NA
DNA: TGTGCCAGCAGTTCCCCCTTAGTCACCGGGGAGCTGTTTTTT; CDR3: CASSSPLVTGELFF; size: NA; V: TRBV28; J: TRBJ2-2; D: NA
DNA: TGTGCCAGCAGCTCCGGACAGGGGGACAATCAGCCCCAGCATTTT; CDR3: CASSSGQGDNQPQHF; size: few; V: TRBV9; J: TRBJ1-5; D: TRBD1
DNA: TGTGCCAGCAGCGTGGGAGGTCGCTCTGGGGCCAACGTCCTGACTTTC; CDR3: CASSVGGRSGANVLTF; size: NA; V: TRBV13; J: TRBJ2-6; D: NA
DNA: TGTGCCAGCAGTTTACGACAGGGGATCAATCAGCCCCAGCATTTT; CDR3: CASSLRQGINQPQHF; size: once; V: TRBV28; J: TRBJ1-5; D: TRBD1
DNA: TGTGCCAGCAGATTTAGCGGGAGGGCCCAGGGGCAGTATTTT; CDR3: CASRFSGRAQGQYF; size: NA; V: TRBV28; J: TRBJ2-3; D: TRBD2
DNA: TGTGCCAGTACCCCCCTGAAAACAGGGGGAAATGAAAAACTGTTTTTT; CDR3: CASTPLKTGGNEKLFF; size: NA; V: TRBV19; J: TRBJ1-4; D: TRBD1
DNA: TGTGCTAGTGGTTTGGTAACAGGGGGGGCCGCCTACAATGAGCAGTTCTTC; CDR3: CASGLVTGGAAYNEQFF; size: NA; V: TRBV12-5; J: TRBJ2-1; D: NA
DNA: TGTGCCAGCAGGGACAGGCGGAACACCGGGGAGCTGTTTTTT; CDR3: CASRDRRNTGELFF; size: NA; V: TRBV6-5; J: TRBJ2-2; D: TRBD1
DNA: TGTGCCAGCAGCTTAGCGGTGGGGGCCTCGGGAAGAGGGCCTGAAGCTTTCTTT; CDR3: CASSLAVGASGRGPEAFF; size: NA; V: TRBV7-6; J: TRBJ1-1; D: NA
DNA: TGCGCCAGCAGGCGGCGGTCGTCGCGGGAGGACACAGATACGCAGTATTTT; CDR3: CASRRRSSREDTDTQYF; size: NA; V: TRBV5-1; J: TRBJ2-3; D: TRBD2
DNA: TGTGCCAGCAGCTTCCGGGACAGCAATTCACCCCTCCACTTT; CDR3: CASSFRDSNSPLHF; size: once; V: TRBV7-2; J: TRBJ1-6; D: TRBD1
DNA: TGCAGCGTTGAAGAATCCGGTTCAGGGTCCTACGAGCAGTACTTC; CDR3: CSVEESGSGSYEQYF; size: few; V: TRBV29-1; J: TRBJ2-7; D: NA